A selection of T cell receptor beta chains follows, all from one sample in a study of blood T cell repertoires in COVID-19. Measured with immunoSEQ multiplex PCR; TCRdb has only the in-frame clones, and not every one. In the table there are 250,000 or so clones, approximately 85% of which are singletons. The source material was peripheral blood. These receptors originate from a man aged 50 to 59 with acute or convalescent COVID-19. Each CDR3 is given with its conserved first and last residue. A D gene is named only where the DNA matches it firmly. Clone size is not always given. Where it is, it says once, few, many or a class for expanded clones.

V	D	size	J	CDR3	DNA
TRBV19	TRBD1	-	TRBJ1-5	CASSKGQSSGQPQHF	TGTGCCAGTAGTAAGGGACAGTCAAGCGGGCAGCCCCAGCATTTT
TRBV5-5	-	-	TRBJ2-7	CASSLLSAGWSDYEQYF	TGTGCCAGCAGCTTACTATCCGCGGGGTGGTCGGACTACGAGCAGTACTTC
TRBV27	-	-	TRBJ1-1	CASSFTGFTEAFF	TGTGCCAGCAGTTTTACGGGATTCACTGAAGCTTTCTTT
TRBV9	TRBD1	-	TRBJ1-1	CASSARGTNTEAFF	TGTGCCAGCAGCGCCAGGGGGACCAACACTGAAGCTTTCTTT
TRBV5-8	TRBD1	-	TRBJ1-5	CASLRTGGNQPQHF	TGTGCCAGCTTGCGGACAGGCGGGAATCAGCCCCAGCATTTT
TRBV19	-	-	TRBJ1-4	CASSTRFLEKLFF	TGTGCCAGTAGCACCCGGTTCCTTGAAAAACTGTTTTTT
TRBV18	-	-	TRBJ2-1	CASSRARSYNEQFF	TGTGCCAGCTCACGAGCCCGCTCCTACAATGAGCAGTTCTTC
TRBV27	-	-	TRBJ2-4	CASSSSARQIAKNIQYF	TGTGCCAGTTCCTCTAGCGCGCGCCAAATAGCCAAAAACATTCAGTACTTC
TRBV18	TRBD1	-	TRBJ1-2	CASSPTAGGKGYTF	TGTGCCAGCTCACCTACCGCAGGGGGCAAAGGCTACACCTTC
TRBV7-2	TRBD1	few	TRBJ2-1	CASSLDRDRGKNEQFF	TGTGCCAGCAGCCTTGACCGGGACAGGGGGAAGAATGAGCAGTTCTTC
TRBV4-1	TRBD1	-	TRBJ1-5	CASSQKTGGKQPQHF	TGCGCCAGCAGCCAAAAGACAGGGGGGAAACAGCCCCAGCATTTT
TRBV7-9	-	-	TRBJ2-7	CASSRGTVDSHYYEQYF	TGTGCCAGCAGCCGCGGGACAGTCGATTCCCACTACTACGAGCAGTACTTC
TRBV5-1	-	-	TRBJ2-2	CASSLSTAGRRNTGELFF	TGCGCCAGCAGCTTGAGTACTGCGGGACGCAGAAACACCGGGGAGCTGTTTTTT
TRBV20-1	TRBD2	-	TRBJ2-1	CSASLSGRGNEQFF	TGCAGTGCTAGTCTAAGCGGGAGGGGCAATGAGCAGTTCTTC
TRBV10-2	-	-	TRBJ2-1	CASSESWEADEQFF	TGCGCCAGCAGTGAGTCATGGGAGGCCGATGAGCAGTTCTTC
TRBV2	-	-	TRBJ1-5	CASSEYSNQPQHF	TGTGCCAGCAGTGAGTATAGCAATCAGCCCCAGCATTTT
TRBV12-5	-	-	TRBJ2-7	CASGLGGSYEQYF	TGTGCTAGTGGTTTGGGTGGGAGCTACGAGCAGTACTTC
TRBV14	-	-	TRBJ2-7	CASSQDIGTWVYEQYF	TGTGCCAGCAGCCAAGATATTGGGACATGGGTCTACGAGCAGTACTTC
TRBV2	TRBD1	-	TRBJ1-5	CASSRDRGRNQPQHF	TGTGCCAGCAGCAGGGACAGGGGACGCAATCAGCCCCAGCATTTT
TRBV2	TRBD1	few	TRBJ2-7	CASSEALPGTVGEQYF	TGTGCCAGCAGTGAAGCGCTTCCGGGGACAGTGGGTGAGCAGTACTTC
TRBV3-1/TRBV3-2	-	-	TRBJ1-2	CASSQEMSIYGYTF	TGTGCCAGCAGCCAAGAGATGTCTATCTATGGCTACACCTTC
TRBV11-3	-	once	TRBJ2-5	CASSMDSRETQYF	TGTGCCAGCAGCATGGACTCTCGGGAGACCCAGTACTTC
TRBV27	-	-	TRBJ1-4	CASSLSPGGGEKLFF	TGTGCCAGCAGTTTAAGTCCTGGGGGCGGCGAAAAACTGTTTTTT
TRBV10-3	-	-	TRBJ1-5	CAISVAGVNQPQHF	TGTGCCATCAGTGTAGCAGGGGTCAATCAGCCCCAGCATTTT
TRBV9	-	-	TRBJ2-3	CASSVQTGHTDTQYF	TGTGCCAGCAGCGTTCAGACAGGACACACAGATACGCAGTATTTT
TRBV5-1	-	once	TRBJ2-3	CASSLRGASTDTQYF	TGCGCCAGCAGCTTAAGAGGCGCTAGCACAGATACGCAGTATTTT
TRBV27	TRBD2	-	TRBJ2-2	CASSFGTKANTGELFF	TGTGCCAGCAGTTTCGGGACTAAGGCGAACACCGGGGAGCTGTTTTTT
TRBV10-3	TRBD1	-	TRBJ2-1	CAISDLGQGAGNEQFF	TGTGCCATCAGTGACCTTGGACAGGGGGCGGGGAATGAGCAGTTCTTC
TRBV7-2	-	few	TRBJ1-2	CASSPGGARGYTF	TGTGCCAGCAGCCCCGGAGGGGCGCGGGGCTACACCTTC
TRBV2	TRBD1	-	TRBJ1-3	CASSPRTGTGNTIYF	TGTGCCAGCAGTCCGAGGACAGGGACGGGGAACACCATATATTTT
TRBV6-1	TRBD1	-	TRBJ2-5	CASSDLGQGPQETQYF	TGTGCCAGCAGTGATCTGGGACAGGGGCCCCAAGAGACCCAGTACTTC
TRBV20-1	TRBD2	once	TRBJ2-1	CSASGLAGGFHEQFF	TGCAGTGCTAGTGGGCTAGCGGGAGGGTTCCATGAGCAGTTCTTC
TRBV5-6	-	-	TRBJ1-1	CASSRGSRPEAFF	TGTGCCAGCAGCCGGGGGTCGCGGCCTGAAGCTTTCTTT
TRBV5-4	TRBD2	-	TRBJ2-7	CASSYTTAGGEVEQYF	TGTGCCAGCAGCTACACCACCGCGGGGGGCGAGGTCGAGCAGTACTTC
TRBV19	TRBD1	-	TRBJ1-5	CASRVTGPGNQPQHF	TGTGCCAGTAGGGTGACAGGGCCGGGGAATCAGCCCCAGCATTTT
TRBV18	TRBD1	-	TRBJ1-1	CASSLTGEDTEAFF	TGTGCCAGCTCTCTGACAGGGGAGGACACTGAAGCTTTCTTT
TRBV7-8	TRBD2	-	TRBJ2-1	CASSQRSSGFYNEQFF	TGTGCCAGCAGCCAAAGGTCTAGCGGGTTTTACAATGAGCAGTTCTTC
TRBV11-3	TRBD2	-	TRBJ2-7	CASSRSGRGTYEQYF	TGTGCCAGCAGCCGAAGCGGGAGGGGAACCTACGAGCAGTACTTC